Listed below are T cell receptor beta chains from one sample, sequenced in a study of breast tumors, draining lymph nodes, adjacent tissues. TCRdb fed the multiplex PCR reads into MiXCR, producing one record per CDR3 protein. The data show tens of thousands of distinct CDR3 sequences, about 50% seen once. Sequences were obtained from breast tumor tissue. The receptors were gathered from a female donor with breast cancer. Some clones in this sample may be carry-over from other donors' samples. The CDR3 runs from the conserved cysteine through the conserved F or W. D genes are given only for firm matches. For some rows the clone size is stated as once, few or many, or as a class when expanded; others skip it.

J gene | D gene | clone size | V gene | CDR3 protein | CDR3 DNA
TRBJ2-2 | TRBD2 | many | TRBV28 | CAHSGTSPTGELFF | TGTGCCCATTCCGGGACTAGCCCTACCGGGGAGCTGTTTTTT
TRBJ1-6 | - | - | TRBV5-1 | CASSSEGSNSPLHF | TGTGCCAGCAGCTCAGAGGGTTCCAATTCCCCCCTCCACTTT
TRBJ1-6 | - | - | TRBV20-1 | CGARVVTVANPLHF | TGCGGTGCTAGAGTTGTGACAGTAGCTAACCCCCTCCACTTT
TRBJ2-5 | - | many | TRBV6-5 | CASSYSGRRETQYF | TGTGCCAGCAGTTACTCGGGCAGGAGGGAGACCCAGTACTTC
TRBJ1-5 | - | many | TRBV6-1 | CASTQGAGNQPQHF | TGTGCCAGCACCCAGGGAGCTGGCAATCAGCCCCAGCATTTT
TRBJ2-7 | TRBD2 | - | TRBV6-5 | CASSLSGDSYEQYF | TGTGCCAGCAGTCTAAGCGGGGACTCCTACGAGCAGTACTTC
TRBJ2-1 | - | many | TRBV20-1 | CSARQLARSYNEQFF | TGCAGTGCTAGACAGCTAGCGCGCTCCTACAATGAGCAGTTCTTC
TRBJ2-6 | TRBD1 | - | TRBV15 | CATSRDHRDRGLSGANVLTF | TGTGCCACCAGCAGAGATCACCGGGACAGGGGACTCTCTGGGGCCAACGTCCTGACTTTC
TRBJ1-5 | TRBD1 | many | TRBV30 | CAWSVQGPNQPQHF | TGTGCCTGGAGTGTACAGGGGCCCAATCAGCCCCAGCATTTT
TRBJ2-7 | - | - | TRBV11-1 | CASSTQAAEQYF | TGTGCCAGCAGCACTCAAGCGGCCGAGCAGTACTTC
TRBJ2-5 | TRBD2 | - | TRBV20-1 | CSAQAGGSETQYF | TGCAGTGCTCAAGCGGGAGGGAGTGAGACCCAGTACTTC
TRBJ2-5 | - | - | TRBV27 | CASGQGGTQYF | TGTGCCAGCGGGCAGGGGGGGACCCAGTACTTC
TRBJ2-7 | TRBD2 | - | TRBV15 | CATSRAFGLAGVPSYEQYF | TGTGCCACCAGCAGAGCCTTTGGACTAGCGGGAGTCCCCTCCTACGAGCAGTACTTC
TRBJ1-6 | - | - | TRBV9 | CASSVGQGYNSPLHF | TGTGCCAGCAGCGTGGGTCAGGGCTATAATTCACCCCTCCACTTT
TRBJ2-3 | TRBD1 | - | TRBV14 | CASSQDRADTDTQYF | TGTGCCAGCAGCCAGGACAGGGCCGACACAGATACGCAGTATTTT
TRBJ2-3 | TRBD2 | medium-sized | TRBV20-1 | CTVLAGDTQYF | TGCACCGTACTAGCGGGTGATACGCAGTATTTT
TRBJ2-7 | TRBD2 | medium-sized | TRBV2 | CASIRREGEVEQYF | TGTGCCAGCATCAGGCGGGAGGGCGAAGTCGAGCAGTACTTC
TRBJ1-5 | - | - | TRBV19 | CASTPGTWNQPQHF | TGTGCCAGTACCCCTGGAACGTGGAATCAGCCCCAGCATTTT
TRBJ2-5 | TRBD1 | many | TRBV27 | CASSLSTGQGTDSQYF | TGTGCCAGCAGTTTATCGACTGGACAGGGTACTGACAGCCAGTACTTC
TRBJ2-1 | TRBD2 | - | TRBV7-9 | CASSSLPGLADNEQFF | TGTGCCAGCAGCTCCCTACCGGGACTAGCGGACAATGAGCAGTTCTTC
TRBJ1-2 | - | many | TRBV5-6 | CASSLDPPHGYTF | TGTGCCAGCAGCTTGGACCCCCCCCATGGCTACACCTTC
TRBJ2-7 | - | few | TRBV29-1 | CSVVGGGLEQYF | TGCAGCGTTGTTGGCGGTGGGCTTGAGCAGTACTTC
TRBJ1-2 | TRBD1 | - | TRBV7-2 | CASSLNTGGYDF | TGTGCCAGCAGTCTGAATACAGGGGGGTACGATTTC
TRBJ1-4 | TRBD1 | medium-sized | TRBV12-3/TRBV12-4 | CASRSGQAEKLFF | TGTGCCAGCAGGTCCGGACAGGCTGAAAAACTGTTTTTT
TRBJ1-6 | - | medium-sized | TRBV20-1 | CSARDFGPGDYNSPLHF | TGCAGTGCTAGAGACTTCGGTCCGGGAGACTATAATTCACCCCTCCACTTT
TRBJ1-1 | TRBD1 | - | TRBV10-3 | CAISEPDNRGGPGAFF | TGTGCCATCAGTGAGCCGGACAACAGGGGGGGCCCTGGAGCTTTCTTT
TRBJ1-6 | TRBD1 | - | TRBV20-1 | CSAAAGTVANPLHF | TGCAGTGCTGCAGCCGGGACAGTAGCTAACCCCCTCCACTTT
TRBJ1-6 | - | once | TRBV19 | CASSPLVGGNNSPLHF | TGTGCCAGTAGTCCCCTCGTCGGGGGTAATAATTCACCCCTCCACTTT
TRBJ1-3 | - | many | TRBV5-1 | CASSLASGGSGNTIYF | TGCGCCAGCAGCTTGGCCAGCGGGGGCTCTGGAAACACCATATATTTT
TRBJ1-1 | TRBD1 | few | TRBV15 | CATSTRGQEAFF | TGTGCCACCAGCACCAGGGGACAGGAAGCTTTCTTT
TRBJ2-2 | - | - | TRBV2 | CASKPVGGELFF | TGTGCCAGCAAGCCGGTTGGCGGGGAGCTGTTTTTT
TRBJ2-7 | - | medium-sized | TRBV7-7 | CASSLEEGAGYEQYF | TGTGCTAGCAGCTTAGAGGAGGGGGCGGGCTACGAGCAGTACTTC
TRBJ2-3 | - | - | TRBV5-6 | CASSLGPGGSGDTQYF | TGTGCCAGCAGCTTGGGCCCAGGGGGTAGCGGGGATACGCAGTATTTT
TRBJ2-1 | TRBD1 | - | TRBV7-9 | CASSSIAGGARDRGGDEQFF | TGTGCCAGCAGCTCGATTGCAGGGGGCGCGCGGGACAGGGGGGGGGATGAGCAGTTCTTC
TRBJ1-4 | TRBD1 | - | TRBV20-1 | CSARETGIEKLFF | TGCAGTGCTAGAGAGACAGGGATCGAAAAACTGTTTTTT
TRBJ2-1 | - | - | TRBV3-1 | CASSPMLRDRGHNGQFF | TGTGCCAGCAGCCCCATGCTCCGGGACCGGGGTCACAATGGGCAGTTCTTC
TRBJ2-3 | TRBD2 | - | TRBV7-3 | CASSLTSGDTQYF | TGTGCCAGCAGTCTCACTAGCGGGGATACGCAGTATTTT
TRBJ1-4 | - | - | TRBV4-1 | CASSNQRLFF | TGTGCCAGCAGCAATCAAAGACTGTTTTTT
TRBJ1-2 | TRBD1 | - | TRBV29-1 | CSVYGTAYGYTF | TGCAGCGTTTACGGGACAGCTTATGGCTACACCTTC
TRBJ2-5 | TRBD1 | - | TRBV5-1 | CASSLQGARETQYF | TGCGCCAGCAGCTTGCAGGGGGCTAGAGAGACCCAGTACTTC
TRBJ2-1 | TRBD1 | many | TRBV4-3 | CASSQDPTGEQFF | TGCGCCAGCAGCCAAGATCCGACAGGGGAGCAGTTCTTC
TRBJ1-3 | - | many | TRBV27 | CASSSLGTYRDSGNTIYF | TGTGCCAGCAGTTCTTTAGGGACTTACAGGGACTCTGGAAACACCATATATTTT
TRBJ1-2 | - | many | TRBV7-9 | CASSSPIHEVHYGYTF | TGTGCCAGCAGCTCACCCATCCACGAGGTCCACTATGGCTACACCTTC
TRBJ2-3 | - | - | TRBV6-2/TRBV6-3 | CASSPSEKVTQYF | TGTGCCAGCAGCCCTAGCGAGAAGGTTACGCAGTATTTT
TRBJ2-5 | TRBD1 | many | TRBV20-1 | CSAWTGGNQATQYF | TGCAGTGCCTGGACAGGGGGCAACCAAGCGACCCAGTACTTC
TRBJ2-3 | - | medium-sized | TRBV5-1 | CASSTQDTQYF | TGCGCCAGCAGCACTCAGGATACGCAGTATTTT
TRBJ1-5 | - | - | TRBV20-1 | CSALDTYQPQHF | TGCAGTGCTCTGGACACCTATCAGCCCCAGCATTTC
TRBJ1-5 | - | - | TRBV7-8 | CASSLAGQLAAEKLFFGSGTQHF | -
TRBJ1-4 | - | - | TRBV9 | CASSTTSWGEKLFF | TGTGCCAGCAGCACAACCTCGTGGGGAGAAAAACTGTTTTTT
TRBJ1-1 | - | - | TRBV12-2 | CASRPQGAREAFF | TGTGCAAGTCGCCCCCAGGGGGCGCGGGAAGCTTTCTTT
TRBJ2-1 | TRBD2 | - | TRBV4-3 | CASSQERIAGVNEQFF | TGCGCCAGCAGCCAAGAGAGGATAGCGGGAGTGAATGAGCAGTTCTTC
TRBJ2-7 | TRBD2 | - | TRBV24-1 | CATSTSGRAVYEQYF | TGTGCCACCAGTACTAGCGGGAGGGCCGTATACGAGCAGTACTTC
TRBJ2-1 | TRBD2 | many | TRBV7-9 | CASSLGGGLAGGREQFF | TGTGCCAGCAGCTTAGGAGGAGGACTAGCGGGAGGCCGGGAGCAGTTCTTC
TRBJ2-3 | TRBD2 | once | TRBV7-9 | CASSLALGLAGVDTQYF | TGTGCCAGCAGCTTAGCCTTGGGACTAGCGGGAGTAGATACGCAGTATTTT
TRBJ1-2 | - | many | TRBV28 | CASSLRGGLTNYGYTF | TGTGCCAGCAGTTTAAGGGGGGGACTTACTAACTATGGCTACACCTTC